One TCR beta chain is described in this entry. Its antigen is not identified. The sample belongs to a study of OX40 agonist ivuxolimab in advanced cancers. Study overall: The patients received agonistic anti-OX40 (CD134) antibody ivuxolimab. Every patient in dose escalation had hepatocellular carcinoma, melanoma, renal cell or head and neck cancer. Two cutaneous melanoma patients and one hepatocellular carcinoma patient, three in all, had partial responses. General study findings and limits: Compared with CD4+, CD8+ T cells on average had more expanded clones.

The CDR3 contains 14 residues. V trimming: 5 bases; J trimming: 10 bases; junction bases outside the gene matches: 10. Looked up from germline, CDR1 is SEHNR and CDR2 is FQNEAQ (reference sequence). Here immunoSEQ multiplex PCR was the method, and the copy in TCRdb shows in-frame clones only, minus some. This table holds 89,000 or so clones, around 88% found once. The receptor was derived from an adult with an advanced solid tumor such as melanoma, head and neck, liver or kidney cancer. Sequences were derived from CD4+ or CD8+ T cells sorted from blood, sampled in a trial of the OX40 agonist ivuxolimab. The chain links TRBV7-9 to TRBJ2-1; 8 nucleotides match TRBD2. This CDR3 is CASSPRGLDWEQFF. In nucleotides, the CDR3 is TGTGCCAGCAGCCCCCGGGGACTAGATTGGGAGCAGTTCTTC.